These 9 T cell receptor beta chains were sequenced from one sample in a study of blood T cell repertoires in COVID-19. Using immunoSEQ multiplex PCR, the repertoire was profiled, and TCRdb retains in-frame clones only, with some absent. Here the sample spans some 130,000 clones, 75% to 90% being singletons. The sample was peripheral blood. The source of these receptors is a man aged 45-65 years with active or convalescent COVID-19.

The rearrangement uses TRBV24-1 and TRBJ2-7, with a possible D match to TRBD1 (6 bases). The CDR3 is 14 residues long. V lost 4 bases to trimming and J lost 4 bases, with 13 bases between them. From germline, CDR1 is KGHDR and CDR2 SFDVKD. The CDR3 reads CATSDHKQGYEQYF. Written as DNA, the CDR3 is TGTGCCACCAGTGACCATAAACAGGGTTACGAGCAGTACTTC.

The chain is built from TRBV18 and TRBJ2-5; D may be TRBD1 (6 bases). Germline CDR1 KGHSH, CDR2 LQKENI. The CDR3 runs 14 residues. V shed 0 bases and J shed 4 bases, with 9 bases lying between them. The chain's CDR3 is CASSPPIGGETQYF. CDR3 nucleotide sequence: TGTGCCAGCTCACCACCTATAGGGGGAGAGACCCAGTACTTC.

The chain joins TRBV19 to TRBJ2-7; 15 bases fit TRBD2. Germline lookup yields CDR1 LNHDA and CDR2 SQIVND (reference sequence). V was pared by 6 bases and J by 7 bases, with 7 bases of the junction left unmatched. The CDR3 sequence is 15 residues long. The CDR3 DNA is TGTGCCAGTAGCCGGACTAGCGGGGGGGCGGGTGAGCAGTACTTC. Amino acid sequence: CASSRTSGGAGEQYF. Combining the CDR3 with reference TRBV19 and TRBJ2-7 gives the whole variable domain DGGITQSPKYLFRKEGQNVTLSCEQNLNHDAMYWYRQDPGQGLRLIYYSQIVNDFQKGDIAEGYSVSREKKESFPLTVTSAQKNPTAFYLCASSRTSGGAGEQYFGPGTRLTVT.

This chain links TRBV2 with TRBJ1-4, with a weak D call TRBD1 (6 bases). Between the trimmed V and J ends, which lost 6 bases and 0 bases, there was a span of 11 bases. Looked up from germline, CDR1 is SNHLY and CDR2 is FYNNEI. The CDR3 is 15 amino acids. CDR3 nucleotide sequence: TGTGCCAGCAGCTCGGGACATGCAACTAATGAAAAACTGTTTTTT. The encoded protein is CASSSGHATNEKLFF.

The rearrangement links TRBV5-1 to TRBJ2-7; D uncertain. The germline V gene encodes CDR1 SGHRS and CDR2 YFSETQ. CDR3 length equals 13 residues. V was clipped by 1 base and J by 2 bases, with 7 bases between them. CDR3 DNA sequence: TGCGCCAGCAGCTTGACCCGGGCCTACGAGCAGTACTTC. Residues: CASSLTRAYEQYF.

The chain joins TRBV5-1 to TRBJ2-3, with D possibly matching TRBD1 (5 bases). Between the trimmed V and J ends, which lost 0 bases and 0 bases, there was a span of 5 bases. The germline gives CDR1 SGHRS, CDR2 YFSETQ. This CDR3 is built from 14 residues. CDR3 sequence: CASSLGQSTDTQYF. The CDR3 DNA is TGCGCCAGCAGCTTGGGACAGAGCACAGATACGCAGTATTTT.

The chain's CDR3 is CATSDPDRGLTYEQYF. The CDR3 DNA reads as TGTGCCACCAGTGACCCGGACAGGGGGCTTACCTACGAGCAGTACTTC. The chain joins TRBV24-1 to TRBJ2-7, with TRBD1 matching 11 bases. The germline V gene encodes CDR1 KGHDR and CDR2 SFDVKD. With V trimmed by 4 bases and J by 2 bases, 6 bases remained unmatched. The CDR3 runs to 16 residues.

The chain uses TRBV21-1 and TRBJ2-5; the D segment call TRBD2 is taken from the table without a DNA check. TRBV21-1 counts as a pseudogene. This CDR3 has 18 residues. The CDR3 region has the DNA TGTGCCAGCAGCAAATTCGTTCCGCGGGGGGTGAGGGAAGAGACCCAGTACTTC. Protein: CASSKFVPRGVREETQYF.

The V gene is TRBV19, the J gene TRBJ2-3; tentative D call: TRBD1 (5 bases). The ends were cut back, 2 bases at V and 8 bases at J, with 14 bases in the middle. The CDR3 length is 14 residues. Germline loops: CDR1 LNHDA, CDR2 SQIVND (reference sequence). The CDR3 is CASSIRGPPGTQYF. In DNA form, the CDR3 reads TGTGCCAGTAGTATAAGGGGCCCGCCGGGTACGCAGTATTTT.